This TCR beta chain came from a study of T cell responses to AZD1222 COVID-19 vaccine. On the study more broadly: Pooled together were second doses at about 4 or about 12 weeks.

Study-wide results and caveats: Baseline serostatus was positive in only six AZD1222 recipients. There were mostly white British donors and more females than males, and clonal diversity was possibly underestimated.

The assay was immunoSEQ multiplex PCR, and TCRdb's table has in-frame clones only and misses some. The sample lists about 150,000 clones, 80% to 95% occurring once. Regarding this clone: Its antigen is not known.

The CDR3 has 13 residues. Germline V gene lookup returns CDR1 MNHEY and CDR2 SVGAGI. The V and J ends lost 8 bases and 4 bases respectively, with 12 bases between them. Source: peripheral blood, taken on day 0 of AZD1222 vaccination. This receptor was obtained from an adult in good health. The chain combines TRBV6-5 with TRBJ1-3; possible D gene TRBD1, 6 bases. DNA for the CDR3: TGTGCCAGCCGCGGGGGGCCGGGAAACACCATATATTTT. It codes for CASRGGPGNTIYF.